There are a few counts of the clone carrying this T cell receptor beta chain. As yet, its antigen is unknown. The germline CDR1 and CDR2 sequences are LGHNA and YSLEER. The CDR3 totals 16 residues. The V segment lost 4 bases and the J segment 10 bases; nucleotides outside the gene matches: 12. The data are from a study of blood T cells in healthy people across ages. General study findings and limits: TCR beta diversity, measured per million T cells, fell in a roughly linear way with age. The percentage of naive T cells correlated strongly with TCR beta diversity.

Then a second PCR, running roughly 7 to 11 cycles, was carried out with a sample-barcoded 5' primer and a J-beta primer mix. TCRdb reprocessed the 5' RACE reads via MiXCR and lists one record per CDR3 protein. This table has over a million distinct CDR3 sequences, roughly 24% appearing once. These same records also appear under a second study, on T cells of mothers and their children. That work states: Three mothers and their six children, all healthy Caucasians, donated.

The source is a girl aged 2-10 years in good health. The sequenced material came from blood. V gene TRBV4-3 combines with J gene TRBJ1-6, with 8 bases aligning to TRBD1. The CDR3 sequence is CASSPGTGFSESPLHF. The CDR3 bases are TGCGCCAGCAGCCCCGGGACAGGCTTCTCTGAATCACCCCTCCACTTT.